This passage covers 32 T cell receptor beta chains from one sample sequenced in a study of identical twins. TCRdb re-called the 5' RACE reads through MiXCR, storing one row per CDR3 protein. The sample consists of about 520,000 distinct CDR3 sequences, approximately 22% of them appearing once. This same sample was also part of a study on T cells expressing NK-cell markers.

The sequenced material came from CD4+ T cells sorted from blood. The receptors shown here come from a woman aged 18-29 years in good health.

In its sample, this clonotype was seen a few times. The chain carries TRBV3-1 and TRBJ2-1; D possibly corresponds to TRBD2 (6 bases). Deletions cut 4 bases from V and 0 bases from J, with 13 bases between. Germline V gene sequence: CDR1 LGHDT, CDR2 YNNKEL (reference sequence). This CDR3 spans 16 amino acids. The CDR3 nucleotides are TGTGCCAGCAGCCCTTGGGCGGGGAGCTCCTACAATGAGCAGTTCTTC. Its protein product is CASSPWAGSSYNEQFF.

CDR3: CSASPGLSSYEQYF. The CDR3 DNA is TGCAGTGCTAGCCCGGGACTCAGCTCCTACGAGCAGTACTTC. The J gene is TRBJ2-7, the V gene TRBV20-1, with TRBD2 as a possible D gene (6 bases). Germline lookup yields CDR1 DFQATT and CDR2 SNEGSKA (reference sequence). Deletions cut 3 bases from V and 0 bases from J, with 12 bases between. The CDR3 has 14 residues.

This clonotype occurred a few times. V is TRBV6-5 and J is TRBJ1-1; D is unresolved. The CDR3 is 11 residues long. Germline CDR1 is MNHEY and CDR2 is SVGAGI. V was cut by 4 bases and J by 6 bases, with 6 bases left in between. As DNA, the CDR3 is TGTGCCAGCAGTTGGAAGGCTGAAGCTTTCTTT. Translating it yields CASSWKAEAFF.

In this sample, this clonotype turned up a few times. The chain uses TRBV6-5 and TRBJ1-3, with 8 bases aligning to TRBD1. Trimming took 2 bases from V and 0 from J; bases not matched to a gene: 3. CDR1 is MNHEY, CDR2 SVGAGI, per germline. This CDR3 has 16 amino acids. The CDR3 region has the DNA TGTGCCAGCAGTTACCGGACAGGGCCCTCTGGAAACACCATATATTTT. Encoded protein: CASSYRTGPSGNTIYF.

This clonotype was observed a handful of times. The V call is TRBV20-1, the J call TRBJ2-2; D not resolved. This CDR3 has 14 amino acids. The V gene lost 1 base and the J gene lost 1 base, with 7 bases spanning the gap. Looked up from germline, CDR1 is DFQATT and CDR2 is SNEGSKA (reference sequence). The CDR3 loop reads CSARARWNTGELFF. The CDR3 coding sequence is TGCAGTGCTAGAGCCCGATGGAACACCGGGGAGCTGTTTTTT.

The chain has TRBV5-5 and TRBJ1-4, with a tentative D call TRBD1 (5 bases). In germline, CDR1 is SGHKS, CDR2 YYEKEE (reference sequence). V lost 5 bases and J 7 bases, leaving 15 bases between the germline ends. This CDR3 region has 14 residues. Here the CDR3 reads CASSYSGTGEKLFF. Written as DNA, the CDR3 is TGTGCCAGCAGTTACTCCGGGACGGGTGAAAAACTGTTTTTT.

This clonotype was seen only a few times. The J gene is TRBJ2-1, the V gene TRBV20-1; D is undetermined. CDR1 DFQATT and CDR2 SNEGSKA come from the germline V gene (reference sequence). The CDR3 contains 13 residues. V lost 2 bases to trimming and J lost 3 bases, with 8 bases between them. The CDR3 reads CSARRLVYNEQFF. CDR3 nucleotides: TGCAGTGCTAGAAGGCTGGTCTACAATGAGCAGTTCTTC.

The chain carries TRBV20-1 and TRBJ1-2; D is unresolved. The CDR3 extends over 15 amino acids. Trimming shortened V by 3 bases and J by 0 bases, and 14 bases separated the two germline ends. The V gene's germline CDR1 is DFQATT and CDR2 SNEGSKA (reference sequence). The CDR3 here is CSASLSASANYGYTF. CDR3 coding DNA: TGCAGTGCTAGTTTGTCTGCTAGTGCTAACTATGGCTACACCTTC.

The rearrangement links TRBV10-2 to TRBJ2-1; TRBD2 matches 10 bases. V lost 2 bases and J lost 6; bases outside the gene matches: 10. The CDR3 loop spans 17 amino acids. Germline V CDR1 and CDR2: WSHSY, SAAADI. The CDR3 DNA is TGCGCCAGCAGTGAGGCCCCCTTGAGACTAGCGGGCAATGAGCAGTTCTTC. Its protein is CASSEAPLRLAGNEQFF.

V usage is TRBV11-1 and J usage is TRBJ2-3, with 15 bases aligning to TRBD2. CDR1 SGHAT and CDR2 FQDESV come from the germline V gene (reference sequence). J gave up 8 bases and V 3 bases, and 12 bases lay outside the gene matches. The CDR3 sequence is 18 residues long. The CDR3, as DNA: TGTGCCAGCAGCTTGGGGTTACTCGGGACTAGCGGGAGGAGTACGCAGTATTTT. This translates into CASSLGLLGTSGRSTQYF.

This sequence joins TRBV5-5 and TRBJ1-4, with D hard to call. V lost 4 bases, J lost 2 bases, and 6 bases lay in between. CDR1 SGHKS and CDR2 YYEKEE come from the germline V gene (reference sequence). This CDR3 is 13 amino acids long. CDR3 protein: CASSRETNEKLFF. CDR3 DNA: TGTGCCAGCAGCCGGGAGACTAATGAAAAACTGTTTTTT. Based on the CDR3 plus reference TRBV5-5 and TRBJ1-4, the full variable domain is DAGVTQSPTHLIKTRGQQVTLRCSPISGHKSVSWYQQVLGQGPQFIFQYYEKEERGRGNFPDRFSARQFPNYSSELNVNALLLGDSALYLCASSRETNEKLFFGSGTQLSVL.

This clonotype appeared a few times. The rearrangement joins TRBV10-3 to TRBJ1-1; D is possibly TRBD1 (6 bases). The germline V and J ends were trimmed by 0 bases and 0 bases, with 8 bases remaining between them. The length of the CDR3 is 15 residues. Germline V gene data show CDR1 as ENHRY and CDR2 as SYGVKD. The CDR3 DNA sequence: TGTGCCATCAGTGAGTCAAGGGGGTTGAACACTGAAGCTTTCTTT. The encoded protein is CAISESRGLNTEAFF.

The CDR3 coding sequence is TGCAGTGCCCAGACCGGGGTAAGGCGCAATCAGCCCCAGCATTTT. Protein product: CSAQTGVRRNQPQHF. This rearrangement joins TRBV20-1 to TRBJ1-5; D is unresolved. The germline V gene encodes CDR1 DFQATT and CDR2 SNEGSKA (reference sequence). CDR3 length equals 15 residues. The germline V and J ends were trimmed by 6 bases and 2 bases, with 17 bases remaining between them.

This clonotype has only a few counts. The V gene is TRBV3-1, the J gene TRBJ2-4; 8 nucleotides match TRBD1. Per germline, CDR1 LGHDT and CDR2 YNNKEL (reference sequence). This CDR3 region has 16 residues. Losses at the gene ends were 5 bases for V and 6 bases for J; bases not matched to a gene: 12. As DNA, the CDR3 is TGTGCCAGCAGCTTGCCCCAGTGCGGACAGGGAAACATTCAGTACTTC. Translated: CASSLPQCGQGNIQYF.

The chain links TRBV11-2 to TRBJ2-3; the D gene could be TRBD1 or TRBD2 (5 bases each). This CDR3 spans 16 amino acids. The germline CDR1 and CDR2 sequences are SGHAT and FQNNGV. V dropped 6 bases and J dropped 4 bases, with 20 bases sitting between them. The CDR3 is CASSTLGADRPDTQYF. CDR3 DNA: TGTGCCAGCAGTACCCTCGGGGCGGATCGCCCAGATACGCAGTATTTT.

This clonotype was seen a handful of times. The CDR3 reads CASSSTGAYQNTEAFF. The CDR3 coding sequence is TGTGCCAGCAGTTCGACAGGGGCATACCAGAACACTGAAGCTTTCTTT. This chain connects TRBV25-1 to TRBJ1-1, with 8 bases identical to TRBD1. Trimming cost V 5 bases and J 1 base; bases outside gene matches: 9. This CDR3 region has 16 residues. The V gene's germline CDR1 is MGHDK and CDR2 SYGVNS.

This clonotype showed up just a few times. The CDR3 reads CASSLTYFDTEAFF. The CDR3, as DNA: TGTGCCAGCAGTTTAACTTACTTCGACACTGAAGCTTTCTTT. The chain combines TRBV27 with TRBJ1-1; D not resolved. With 2 bases removed from V and 3 bases from J, the gap between germline ends came to 10 bases. CDR1 and CDR2 (germline): MNHEY, SMNVEV (reference sequence). This CDR3 region has 14 residues.

CDR3: CASSKVRGPHKGKNIQYF. The CDR3 bases are TGTGCCAGCAGCAAAGTGAGGGGACCACACAAGGGCAAAAACATTCAGTACTTC. The chain has TRBV21-1 and TRBJ2-4; TRBD1, as called in the table, went unchecked against the DNA. TRBV21-1 counts as a pseudogene. The CDR3 is 18 residues long.

In its sample, this clonotype was seen a few times. V usage is TRBV3-1 and J usage is TRBJ2-2; D remains ambiguous. V was shortened by 1 base and J by 4 bases, with 4 bases between the two germline ends. CDR3 length equals 13 residues. The germline gives CDR1 LGHDT, CDR2 YNNKEL (reference sequence). The CDR3 DNA follows: TGTGCCAGCAGCCAAGGAAGCACCGGGGAGCTGTTTTTT. Protein product: CASSQGSTGELFF.

This clonotype has only a few counts. The chain combines TRBV6-1 with TRBJ2-3, with D possibly TRBD2 on 5 matching bases. The length of the CDR3 is 13 residues. CDR1 and CDR2 (germline): MNHNS, SASEGT. Trimming removed 6 bases from V and 0 bases from J, with 7 bases in between. DNA of the CDR3: TGTGCCAGCAGGTGGACTAGCACAGATACGCAGTATTTT. This encodes CASRWTSTDTQYF.

J is TRBJ2-1 and V is TRBV5-1; no clear D. Germline CDR1 SGHRS, CDR2 YFSETQ. CDR3 size: 16 residues. Trimming removed 7 bases from V and 1 base from J, with 18 bases in between. The CDR3 loop reads CASGISARSSYNEQFF. The CDR3 DNA reads as TGCGCCAGCGGTATATCCGCCCGGTCGTCCTACAATGAGCAGTTCTTC.

This clonotype was seen just once. The chain links TRBV27 to TRBJ2-1, with 9 positions matching TRBD2. Trimming cost V 4 bases and J 4 bases; bases outside gene matches: 11. The CDR3 totals 17 residues. CDR1 MNHEY and CDR2 SMNVEV come from the germline V gene (reference sequence). The CDR3 is CASSSVLVAGEYNEQFF. DNA of the CDR3: TGTGCCAGCAGTTCCGTCTTAGTAGCGGGGGAATACAATGAGCAGTTCTTC.

This clonotype was counted only a few times. This chain uses TRBV6-1 with TRBJ1-6; 8 positions agree with TRBD1. The CDR3 has 14 amino acids. Unmatched junction bases numbered 3, after V lost 5 bases and J lost 6 bases. Germline V gene sequence: CDR1 MNHNS, CDR2 SASEGT. CDR3 loop: CASSRTGSNSPLHF. The CDR3 nucleotides are TGTGCCAGCAGTCGGACAGGGAGTAATTCACCCCTCCACTTT.

V is TRBV24-1 and J is TRBJ2-1, with TRBD2 matching 7 bases. Germline V gives CDR1 KGHDR, CDR2 SFDVKD. The CDR3 contains 21 residues. Trimming took 3 bases from V and 0 from J; bases not matched to a gene: 19. The CDR3 bases are TGTGCCACCAGTGATGCCAGGACTGCTCGAGAGCGGGGCAGCTCCTACAATGAGCAGTTCTTC. This encodes CATSDARTARERGSSYNEQFF.

This clonotype was counted a few times. This sequence joins TRBV20-1 and TRBJ2-3, with a possible D match to TRBD1 (6 bases). The V gene lost 3 bases and the J gene lost 2 bases, with 12 bases spanning the gap. This CDR3 contains 14 residues. CDR1 is DFQATT and CDR2 is SNEGSKA in the germline V gene (reference sequence). This chain's CDR3 is CSASKGEFTDTQYF. The CDR3 DNA is TGCAGTGCTAGTAAGGGGGAGTTCACAGATACGCAGTATTTT.

This clonotype was counted only a few times. The rearrangement joins TRBV11-2 to TRBJ2-1; D is unresolved. Germline CDR1 reads SGHAT; CDR2 reads FQNNGV. V gave up 4 bases and J gave up 0 bases, with 13 bases separating them. The CDR3 contains 16 residues. CDR3 coding DNA: TGTGCCAGCAGCTCAACGGCCGCGGCCTCCTACAATGAGCAGTTCTTC. Protein: CASSSTAAASYNEQFF.

This chain uses TRBV5-1 with TRBJ1-2; unclear D gene. This CDR3 comprises 13 residues. Germline CDR1 SGHRS, CDR2 YFSETQ. V dropped 0 bases and J dropped 12 bases, with 15 bases sitting between them. CDR3 bases: TGCGCCAGCAGCTTGGCCGGGGTCTTCCTAGACACCTTC. It is translated as CASSLAGVFLDTF. Full variable domain (missing parts from reference TRBV5-1 and TRBJ1-2): KAGVTQTPRYLIKTRGQQVTLSCSPISGHRSVSWYQQTPGQGLQFLFEYFSETQRNKGNFPGRFSGRQFSNSRSEMNVSTLELGDSALYLCASSLAGVFLDTFGSGTRLTVV.

This clonotype was observed a few times. The gene calls are TRBV20-1 and TRBJ2-3; 9 bases are a match to TRBD2. CDR1 is DFQATT, CDR2 SNEGSKA, per germline (reference sequence). The length of the CDR3 is 13 residues. Trimming removed 3 bases from V and 6 bases from J; junction bases left unmatched: 4. The CDR3 coding sequence is TGCAGTGCTAGTAGCGGGAGCCGGGATACGCAGTATTTT. Translation gives CSASSGSRDTQYF.

Of note for this clonotype: At one of its ends the junction is not consistent with the germline gene, which may arise from a read error. The rearrangement links TRBV7-7 to TRBJ2-7; TRBD2 agrees at 9 bases. This CDR3 is built from 19 residues. CDR1 SSHAT and CDR2 FNYEAQ come from the germline V gene (reference sequence). The CDR3 bases are TGTGCTAGCAGCACCCAACCCCGGTCTCGACTAGCGGAAACCTACGAGCAGTACTTC. This encodes CASSTQPRSRLAETYEQYF.

This clonotype was observed a handful of times. The genes are TRBV20-1 and TRBJ2-1; possible D gene TRBD2, 6 bases. This CDR3 has 14 amino acids. V was pared by 3 bases and J by 0 bases, with 9 bases between. Per the germline V gene, CDR1 is DFQATT and CDR2 is SNEGSKA (reference sequence). The CDR3 DNA is TGCAGTGCTAGGAGGACTACCTCCTACAATGAGCAGTTCTTC. Encoded protein: CSARRTTSYNEQFF.

The chain combines TRBV20-1 with TRBJ2-3, with TRBD2 matching over 9 bases. The CDR3 covers 17 residues. V was pared by 0 bases and J by 1 base, with 8 bases of the junction left unmatched. Germline V gene lookup returns CDR1 DFQATT and CDR2 SNEGSKA (reference sequence). CDR3 in DNA: TGCAGTGCTAGAGATGTCGTCCGGACTAGCGGCACAGATACGCAGTATTTT. It is translated as CSARDVVRTSGTDTQYF.

This clonotype turned up a few times. The rearrangement links TRBV10-3 to TRBJ2-1; tentative D call: TRBD2 (6 bases). The germline gives CDR1 ENHRY, CDR2 SYGVKD. V was cut by 4 bases and J by 0 bases, with 16 bases left in between. This CDR3 is 17 amino acids long. As DNA, the CDR3 is TGTGCCATCAGTGCCGCCGGGGGAGCGGACTCCTACAATGAGCAGTTCTTC. The encoded protein is CAISAAGGADSYNEQFF.